This T cell receptor (beta chain) was documented in a study of cytomegalovirus exposure and HLA in healthy donors. Findings of the study overall: A list of roughly 180 TCR beta chains associated with cytomegalovirus was given. Segments of the TCR beta V type were, in most cases, productive about 87% or about 30% of the time in an earlier analysis.

The germline CDR1 and CDR2 sequences are GTSNPN and SVGIG (reference sequence). Trimming pared 4 bases from V and 3 bases from J, leaving 10 bases between. This CDR3 contains 13 residues. Unrecorded immune exposures were likely, despite nominal health at sampling. PCR involved 60 Vbeta and 13 Jbeta primers. TCRdb's copy holds only in-frame clones and misses some; the assay was immunoSEQ multiplex PCR. In the table there are about 160,000 clones, around nine tenths of which are singletons. Points on this clone: The antigen remains unidentified.

The clonotype comes from a woman aged 25 to 39 in good health and CMV-seronegative. The chain couples TRBV30 to TRBJ2-1, with TRBD2 as a possible D gene (5 bases). The source material was PBMCs. CDR3 protein: CAWTLGGYNEQFF. The DNA for the CDR3 is TGTGCCTGGACCCTCGGAGGCTACAATGAGCAGTTCTTC.